This record looks at one TCR beta chain sequence and its context. What it recognizes is unknown. This sample is part of a study of regulatory T cells in long-lasting Graves disease. Study-wide results and caveats: Persistent Graves' patients showed a TCR diversity that was lower than that of newly diagnosed ones.

Germline values: CDR1 SGHVS, CDR2 FQNEAQ. V shed 1 base and J shed 7 bases, with 11 bases lying between them. The CDR3 is 14 amino acids. Time point described: newly diagnosed GD, antithyroid drugs for less than 3 months. RNA from PBMCs was the source of the TCR library. Relying on iRepertoire HTBI primers and Arm-PCR of CDR3 regions, the team built TCR beta libraries. TCRdb itself ran the multiplex PCR reads through MiXCR, one entry per CDR3 protein. The sample shows around 480,000 distinct CDR3 sequences, around 15% of them seen only once. The same specimen was also included in a second study, on T cells in Graves' hyperthyroidism and ophthalmopathy. As that report states: With the HTBI primer set, the TCR CDR3 went through a first round of RT-PCR.

The source is a middle-aged man with Graves disease. Sequencing used peripheral blood mononuclear cells (PBMCs), obtained at new diagnosis, from a patient treated with antithyroid drugs. The chain links TRBV7-8 to TRBJ2-1; D gene unclear. Written as DNA, the CDR3 is TGTGCCAGCAGCTTAGGATTAGGAGAAAATGAGCAGTTCTTC. This encodes CASSLGLGENEQFF.